Reported below is one T cell receptor beta chain. No antigen is known for it. No base qualities exist here, and no much larger clone lies one base off it. This entry belongs to a study of T-cell reconstitution after alpha-beta-depleted transplantation in children (dated by TCRdb to the mid-2010s). Regarding the complete study: T-cell immune reconstitution after TCRalphabeta/CD19-depleted allogeneic hematopoietic cell transplantation in children was quantitatively tracked in the study by means of TCR repertoire profiling. General conclusions and limits of the study: The high TCRbeta diversity at day 60 in some patients was ascribed to recipient T cells and intrathymic progenitors that had survived conditioning. The apparently early alphabetaT-cell count recovery about two months after transplant was reportedly dependent on only several hundred rapidly expanded clones derived from non-depleted graft cells. Hyperexpanded clone frequencies declined over subsequent months; after one year, T-cell counts and TCRbeta diversity were mostly attributed to newly produced T cells.

The method was PCR. Sequencing relied on an Illumina HiSeq 2500. TCR library preparation used molecular barcoding, with unique molecular identifiers applied to normalize quantification of the TCRbeta repertoire. TCRdb applied fastp at Q25 and MiXCR to the public reads, then kept only in-frame beta chains. All rows with the same CDR3 protein become a single entry with the most common DNA and genes. This sample is represented by under 75,000 distinct CDR3 sequences; 9.5% to 13% of them were singletons. The biggest ten clones account for over 10% of the sample. This specimen's treatment or condition label, interpreted: allogeneic hematopoietic cell transplantation with graft depleted of TCRalphabeta T cells and CD19 B cells. Transplant recipients were children who received TCRalphabeta/CD19-depleted allogeneic hematopoietic cell grafts. The sequencing used PBMCs, collected before TCRalphabeta/CD19-depleted stem cell transplant. The TCR was taken from a boy aged 5-17 years with acute myeloid leukemia, due to receive a stem cell transplant.

The CDR3 reads CASSPVGSNQPQHF. The DNA sequence reads TGTGCCAGCAGTCCCGTGGGTAGCAATCAGCCCCAGCATTTT. The chain employs TRBV6-1 and TRBJ1-5, with the D gene call left open. Cut back by 5 bases and 0 bases, the V and J ends lie 8 bases apart. CDR1 is given as MNHNS and CDR2 as SASEGT, both from the germline V gene. Its CDR3 holds 14 amino acids, cysteine through phenylalanine. Only the CDR3 portion is preserved as DNA: 42 bases, with reading frame beginning at the first base.